This T cell receptor beta chain was obtained from a study of response to subunit inactivated influenza vaccine. MiXCR, applied by TCRdb to the RT-PCR reads, yields one record per CDR3 protein. Found here are 400,000 to 650,000 distinct CDR3 sequences, approximately 7.7% of them singletons; the top ten hold 10% to 15%. Turning to this clonotype: Its antigen is not identified.

This CDR3 has 15 residues. From germline, CDR1 is MNHEY and CDR2 SVGEGT. The ends lost 0 bases at V and 5 bases at J; junction bases unmatched: 7. Study-wide points: Authors suggested few new T cells are recruited by each seasonal influenza vaccination.

The material was PBMCs from blood, obtained less than 30 months after vaccination. The sequence was obtained from a man between 50 and 69 years old who received an inactivated influenza vaccine. The rearrangement links TRBV6-2 or TRBV6-3 to TRBJ2-7, with 7 bases identical to TRBD1. CDR3 bases: TGTGCCAGCAGTTACTCGGGACAGTCCCCCAACGAGCAGTACTTC. Translated, it gives CASSYSGQSPNEQYF.